This T cell receptor beta chain is from a study of monozygotic twins with inflammatory bowel disease. Study-wide findings and caveats: IBD patients showed reduced TCRbeta diversity (inverse Simpson) versus healthy co-twins.

Investigators extracted total RNA from whole blood and did not sort T cells. Concerning this clonotype: As yet, its antigen is unknown.

The germline gives CDR1 LNHDA, CDR2 SQIVND (reference sequence). This CDR3 has 14 residues. Per-sample cDNA came from eight separate reactions. TCRdb derives one entry per CDR3 protein from the 5' RACE reads, leaving out DNA. Its clone listing holds about 380,000 distinct CDR3 sequences. The sample was blood. The origin of this receptor is a human donor with ulcerative colitis or Crohn's disease, or a healthy co-twin of an affected twin (not recorded which). The chain employs TRBV19 and TRBJ1-1. The CDR3 is CASRTIEMNTEAFF. Full variable domain (outside the CDR3, taken from reference TRBV19 and TRBJ1-1): DGGITQSPKYLFRKEGQNVTLSCEQNLNHDAMYWYRQDPGQGLRLIYYSQIVNDFQKGDIAEGYSVSREKKESFPLTVTSAQKNPTAFYLCASRTIEMNTEAFFGQGTRLTVV.